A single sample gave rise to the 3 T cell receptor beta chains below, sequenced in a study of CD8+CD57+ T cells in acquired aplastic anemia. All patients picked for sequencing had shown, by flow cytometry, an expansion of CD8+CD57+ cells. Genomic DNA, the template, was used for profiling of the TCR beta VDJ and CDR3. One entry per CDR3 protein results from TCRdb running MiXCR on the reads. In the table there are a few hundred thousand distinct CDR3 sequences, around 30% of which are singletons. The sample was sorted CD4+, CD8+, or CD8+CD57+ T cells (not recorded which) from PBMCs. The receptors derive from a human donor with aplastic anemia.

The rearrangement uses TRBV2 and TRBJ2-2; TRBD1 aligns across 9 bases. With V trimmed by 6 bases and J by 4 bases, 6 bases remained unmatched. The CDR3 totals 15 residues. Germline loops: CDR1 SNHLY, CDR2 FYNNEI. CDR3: CASSSKQGATGELFF. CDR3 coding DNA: TGTGCCAGCAGCTCCAAACAGGGGGCCACCGGGGAGCTGTTTTTT.

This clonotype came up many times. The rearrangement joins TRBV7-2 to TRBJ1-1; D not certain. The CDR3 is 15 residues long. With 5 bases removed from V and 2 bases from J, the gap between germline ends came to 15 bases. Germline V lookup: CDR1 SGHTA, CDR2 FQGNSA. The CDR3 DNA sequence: TGTGCCAGCAGCCGCCGGACGGAAACCAACACTGAAGCTTTCTTT. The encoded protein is CASSRRTETNTEAFF. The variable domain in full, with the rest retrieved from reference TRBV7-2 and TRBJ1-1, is GAGVSQSPSNKVTEKGKDVELRCDPISGHTALYWYRQSLGQGLEFLIYFQGNSAPDKSGLPSDRFSAERTGGSVSTLTIQRTQQEDSAVYLCASSRRTETNTEAFFGQGTRLTVV.

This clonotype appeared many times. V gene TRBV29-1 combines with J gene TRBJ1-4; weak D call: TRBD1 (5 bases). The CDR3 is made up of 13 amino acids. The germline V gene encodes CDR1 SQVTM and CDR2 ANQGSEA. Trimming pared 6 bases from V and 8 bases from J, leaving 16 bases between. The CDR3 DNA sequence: TGCAGCGTAAAGGGACGTCTGGGGGAAAAACTGTTTTTT. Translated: CSVKGRLGEKLFF.